What follows are 18 T cell receptor beta chains derived from one specimen sequenced in a study of radiation and T cells in renal cell carcinoma. The assay was immunoSEQ multiplex PCR, and TCRdb's table has in-frame clones only and misses some. The sample holds roughly 150,000 clones, 88% seen once. As for time point: baseline pretreatment blood. Stated treatment: 15 Gy SBRT to primary tumor, nephrectomy 4 weeks later. Material: blood, obtained from a patient whose treatment included radiotherapy and nephrectomy. These receptors were obtained from a woman between 65 and 79 years old with renal cell carcinoma.

A note on this clone: Within the sample, other DNA sequences also encode this same CDR3. The V call is TRBV19, the J call TRBJ2-1; D is ambiguous. V was shortened by 1 base and J by 0 bases, with 4 bases between the two germline ends. Germline V gene data show CDR1 as LNHDA and CDR2 as SQIVND (reference sequence). CDR3 length: 14 amino acids. As DNA, the CDR3 is TGTGCCAGTAGTATAGGTGACTCCTACAATGAGCAGTTCTTC. Amino acids: CASSIGDSYNEQFF.

This chain connects TRBV18 to TRBJ1-5; 8 nucleotides align to TRBD1. V shed 6 bases, J shed 1 base, and the junction held 5 bases outside the gene matches. Germline CDR1 KGHSH, CDR2 LQKENI. The CDR3 loop spans 15 amino acids. This CDR3 reads CASSPDRGSNQPQHF. CDR3 nucleotides: TGTGCCAGCTCTCCCGACAGGGGAAGCAATCAGCCCCAGCATTTT.

The gene calls are TRBV5-1 and TRBJ1-6; D possibly corresponds to TRBD1 (6 bases). V gave up 5 bases and J gave up 4 bases, with 13 bases separating them. Looked up from germline, CDR1 is SGHRS and CDR2 is YFSETQ. The CDR3 has 15 amino acids. In nucleotides, the CDR3 is TGCGCCAGCAGACTAAAACAGGGTTATAATTCACCCCTCCACTTT. Translating it yields CASRLKQGYNSPLHF. Full variable domain (rest looked up from reference TRBV5-1 and TRBJ1-6): KAGVTQTPRYLIKTRGQQVTLSCSPISGHRSVSWYQQTPGQGLQFLFEYFSETQRNKGNFPGRFSGRQFSNSRSEMNVSTLELGDSALYLCASRLKQGYNSPLHFGNGTRLTVT.

The chain is built from TRBV30 and TRBJ1-1; TRBD1 might be the D (6 bases). Germline V gene lookup returns CDR1 GTSNPN and CDR2 SVGIG (reference sequence). Between the trimmed V and J ends, which lost 1 base and 5 bases, there was a span of 17 bases. The CDR3 is 15 amino acids. CDR3 region: CAWSAGAGRKTEAFF. The CDR3 nucleotides read TGTGCCTGGAGTGCGGGGGCAGGGAGGAAAACTGAAGCTTTCTTT.

V gene TRBV10-3 combines with J gene TRBJ2-3, with no clear D. This CDR3 region has 12 residues. Germline V gene sequence: CDR1 ENHRY, CDR2 SYGVKD. V lost 5 bases and J lost 5, with 8 bases in between. The CDR3, as DNA: TGTGCCATCAGTAAGGAGAAAGATACGCAGTATTTT. It yields the protein CAISKEKDTQYF.

This chain links TRBV25-1 with TRBJ1-2; D not certain. V was clipped by 3 bases and J by 4 bases, with 9 bases between them. The CDR3 length is 13 residues. CDR1 is MGHDK, CDR2 SYGVNS, per germline. CDR3 DNA: TGTGCCAGCAGTGACCGACGGAGCTATGGCTACACCTTC. This encodes CASSDRRSYGYTF.

The chain uses TRBV19 and TRBJ2-1, with 13 positions matching TRBD2. CDR1 is LNHDA and CDR2 is SQIVND in the germline V gene (reference sequence). V lost 9 bases, J lost 0 bases, and 8 bases stayed unmatched. The CDR3 has 17 amino acids. The CDR3 nucleotides are TGTGCCAGCTCCGGGACTAGCGGGGAGAGCTCCTACAATGAGCAGTTCTTC. Its translation is CASSGTSGESSYNEQFF.

V gene TRBV7-2 combines with J gene TRBJ2-3; unclear D gene. The V and J ends lost 1 base and 2 bases respectively, with 7 bases between them. This CDR3 comprises 14 residues. Looked up from germline, CDR1 is SGHTA and CDR2 is FQGNSA. CDR3 amino acids: CASSLVPNTDTQYF. DNA of the CDR3: TGTGCCAGCAGCTTAGTTCCTAACACAGATACGCAGTATTTT.

The rearrangement uses TRBV6-6 and TRBJ1-2; D gene unclear. Trimming removed 9 bases at V and 0 bases at J, with 11 bases between. CDR1 is MNHNY and CDR2 is SVGAGI in the germline V gene (reference sequence). CDR3 size: 13 residues. As DNA, the CDR3 is TGTGCCAGTACAACCGGCACTAACTATGGCTACACCTTC. It translates to CASTTGTNYGYTF.

The V and J genes are TRBV10-2 and TRBJ1-3; D ambiguous. The CDR3 totals 14 residues. The germline CDR1 and CDR2 sequences are WSHSY and SAAADI. The germline V and J ends were trimmed by 6 bases and 0 bases, with 9 bases remaining between them. The CDR3 spells CASSNRDSGNTIYF. CDR3 in DNA: TGCGCCAGCAGCAACCGGGACTCTGGAAACACCATATATTTT.

The chain joins TRBV10-1 to TRBJ1-5; 9 bases line up with TRBD1. The germline CDR1 and CDR2 sequences are WNHNN and SYGVQD (reference sequence). This CDR3 is built from 17 residues. Unmatched junction bases numbered 12, after V lost 6 bases and J lost 3 bases. The CDR3 region has the DNA TGCGCCAGCAGCCATTTTTACCGGGACAGGGTCAATCAGCCCCAGCATTTT. This gives the protein CASSHFYRDRVNQPQHF.

The chain recombines TRBV29-1 with TRBJ1-3; D gene ambiguous. The CDR3 spans 11 residues. V lost 5 bases and J 5 bases, leaving 7 bases between the germline ends. Germline CDR1 and CDR2: SQVTM and ANQGSEA. The chain's CDR3 is CSVQLRNTIYF. The DNA of the CDR3 is TGCAGCGTTCAACTTCGAAACACCATATATTTT.

For this clone: The identical CDR3 is also encoded by other nucleotide sequences in the sample. J is TRBJ1-2 and V is TRBV28; TRBD1 might be the D (5 bases). Germline loops: CDR1 MDHEN, CDR2 SYDVKM. V was pared by 2 bases and J by 4 bases, with 5 bases between. The CDR3 sequence is 12 residues long. The CDR3 here is CASSLGGYGYTF. The CDR3 DNA sequence: TGTGCCAGCAGTTTAGGGGGCTATGGCTACACCTTC.

This clone showed up just once. The chain combines TRBV7-9 with TRBJ2-7, with D perhaps matching TRBD1 or TRBD2 (5 bases each). The CDR3 sequence is 15 residues long. V was trimmed by 1 base and J by 1 base, leaving 11 bases between them. Germline V lookup: CDR1 SEHNR, CDR2 FQNEAQ (reference sequence). The CDR3 nucleotides are TGTGCCAGCAGCTTAGGGGGGAAGAGTTCCTACGAGCAGTACTTC. Protein: CASSLGGKSSYEQYF.

The chain uses TRBV29-1 and TRBJ1-2; D possibly corresponds to TRBD1 (5 bases). CDR1 is SQVTM, CDR2 ANQGSEA, per germline. Trimming stripped 6 bases from V and 2 bases from J, with 13 bases between. The CDR3 loop spans 13 amino acids. The CDR3 DNA reads TGCAGCGTAGTGAGGGGACGGAACTATGGCTACACCTTC. It codes for CSVVRGRNYGYTF. The full variable domain, rest sourced from reference TRBV29-1 and TRBJ1-2, is SAVISQKPSRDICQRGTSLTIQCQVDSQVTMMFWYRQQPGQSLTLIATANQGSEATYESGFVIDKFPISRPNLTFSTLTVSNMSPEDSSIYLCSVVRGRNYGYTFGSGTRLTVV.

The gene calls are TRBV19 and TRBJ2-3; the D gene is possibly TRBD1 (5 bases). Germline V lookup: CDR1 LNHDA, CDR2 SQIVND (reference sequence). Trimming stripped 7 bases from V and 3 bases from J, with 17 bases between. There are 15 residues in the CDR3. The CDR3 here is CASMGPRARTDTQYF. Written as DNA, the CDR3 is TGTGCCAGTATGGGGCCCCGAGCAAGGACAGATACGCAGTATTTT. Using reference TRBV19 and TRBJ2-3 for the parts outside the CDR3, the full variable domain is DGGITQSPKYLFRKEGQNVTLSCEQNLNHDAMYWYRQDPGQGLRLIYYSQIVNDFQKGDIAEGYSVSREKKESFPLTVTSAQKNPTAFYLCASMGPRARTDTQYFGPGTRLTVL.

This clone was counted between two and nine times. This chain joins TRBV18 and TRBJ1-2, with no clear D. With 1 base removed from V and 4 bases from J, the gap between germline ends came to 10 bases. The CDR3 has 14 residues. Germline CDR1 and CDR2: KGHSH and LQKENI. CDR3 nucleotides: TGTGCCAGCTCACCACAGACTACCCCCTATGGCTACACCTTC. Translated: CASSPQTTPYGYTF.

In this sample, this clone turned up a few times. The chain is built from TRBV6-1 and TRBJ1-1; D is ambiguous. Germline values: CDR1 MNHNS, CDR2 SASEGT. This CDR3 is built from 16 residues. Trimming left V 3 bases short and J 3 bases short, with 17 bases between. Written as DNA, the CDR3 is TGTGCCAGCAGTGACGGACGGACGGGTCAGGACACTGAAGCTTTCTTT. Amino acid sequence: CASSDGRTGQDTEAFF.